These T cell receptor beta chains were read from a single sample in a study of blood T cell repertoires in COVID-19. The data were produced by immunoSEQ multiplex PCR, yet TCRdb's version contains in-frame clones alone and is incomplete. The repertoire holds some 270,000 clones, with nearly 90% as singletons. Source material: PBMCs or T cells enriched from blood (not recorded which). Receptors were obtained from a woman aged 55-70 years who had recovered from COVID-19. The CDR3 runs from the conserved cysteine through the conserved F or W. Fields, in order: D gene, clone size, V gene, J gene, CDR3 DNA, CDR3 protein. A D gene is named only where the DNA matches it firmly. Rows may omit the clone size; those that give it use once, few, many or a size class.

NA	NA	TRBV5-4	TRBJ1-1	TGTGCCAGCAGCTCACAGGGACCCGTGAACACTGAAGCTTTCTTT	CASSSQGPVNTEAFF
TRBD2	once	TRBV10-1	TRBJ2-5	TGCGCCAGCAGTGAGTCGGGGGGGGACGGAGAGACCCAGTACTTC	CASSESGGDGETQYF
NA	NA	TRBV9	TRBJ2-1	TGTGCCAGCAGCGTAGAGGCCGGGAGTGAGCAGTTCTTC	CASSVEAGSEQFF
NA	NA	TRBV30	TRBJ1-6	TGTGCCTGGACGGAGGCCTATAATTCACCCCTCCACTTT	CAWTEAYNSPLHF
TRBD2	NA	TRBV11-2	TRBJ2-5	TGTGCCAGCAGCGCTCTCCTAGCGGACCAAGAGACCCAGTACTTC	CASSALLADQETQYF
NA	NA	TRBV6-5	TRBJ1-2	TGTGCCAGCAGTTACTCGAGTCGGGGAGGATATGGCTACACCTTC	CASSYSSRGGYGYTF
NA	few	TRBV2	TRBJ2-7	TGTGCCAGCAGTGAAAACAGGGACCACGAGCAGTACTTC	CASSENRDHEQYF
TRBD1	NA	TRBV4-1	TRBJ1-4	TGCGCCAGCAGCCTCGACAGGGATCCAACTAATGAAAAACTGTTTTTT	CASSLDRDPTNEKLFF
NA	NA	TRBV5-1	TRBJ2-1	TGCGCCAGCAGAACGGCGGATGAGCAGTTCTTC	CASRTADEQFF
TRBD1	few	TRBV2	TRBJ1-4	TGTGCCAGCAGGAAGGACGGCCGTCAGGGGGAACTGTTTTTT	CASRKDGRQGELFF
NA	NA	TRBV27	TRBJ2-1	TGTGCCAGCGGCCATCAAGATGAGCAGTTCTTC	CASGHQDEQFF
TRBD2	NA	TRBV6-1	TRBJ2-5	TGTGCCAGCAGTGAACGTCCTCGGGGGGGAGAGACCCAGTACTTC	CASSERPRGGETQYF
NA	NA	TRBV19	TRBJ2-3	TGTGCCAGTAGTATCAACCAGCGGGCTTATAGCACAGATACGCAGTATTTT	CASSINQRAYSTDTQYF
NA	NA	TRBV6-5	TRBJ2-7	TGTGCCAGCAGTCCGAAGGTGGACGGGAACTACGAGCAGTACTTC	CASSPKVDGNYEQYF
NA	NA	TRBV2	TRBJ1-6	TGTGCCAGCCGCCGCCATCCACCACAGAATTCACCCCTCCACTTT	CASRRHPPQNSPLHF
NA	NA	TRBV7-9	TRBJ2-1	TGTGCCAGCAGCGAAAACAGTAACAATGAGCAGTTCTTC	CASSENSNNEQFF
TRBD2	NA	TRBV19	TRBJ2-2	TGTGCCAGTAGTATTTTCAGCGGGAGCTACACCGGGGAGCTGTTTTTT	CASSIFSGSYTGELFF
NA	NA	TRBV9	TRBJ2-3	TGTGCCAGCAGCTCAAGATTAGTCCCCCCCGCCAATACGCAGTATTTT	CASSSRLVPPANTQYF
TRBD1	NA	TRBV4-1	TRBJ1-4	TGCGCCAGCAGCCGAACTGAAGGACAGGGGGCGGCTAATGAAAAACTGTTTTTT	CASSRTEGQGAANEKLFF
NA	NA	TRBV3-1/TRBV3-2	TRBJ2-7	TGTGCCAGCAGTCAAGGGGACACACTGTACGAGCAGTACTTC	CASSQGDTLYEQYF
TRBD2	NA	TRBV6-4	TRBJ2-1	TGTGCCAGCAGTGACTACGGGAGGTCCTCCTACAATGAGCAGTTCTTC	CASSDYGRSSYNEQFF
NA	once	TRBV6-1	TRBJ1-2	TGTGCCAGCAGTGACAGGGTTGACTATGGCTACACCTTC	CASSDRVDYGYTF
NA	NA	TRBV5-5	TRBJ1-6	TGTGCCAGCAGCCCCAGTGGGGGCCTTAATTCACCCCTCCACTTT	CASSPSGGLNSPLHF
TRBD2	NA	TRBV28	TRBJ2-1	TGTGTCAGCTTTACTAGCGGACTCTACAATGAGCAGTTCTTC	CVSFTSGLYNEQFF
NA	NA	TRBV15	TRBJ2-7	TGTGCCACCAGCAGAGGTAACAGTTACTACGAGCAGTACTTC	CATSRGNSYYEQYF
TRBD1	NA	TRBV19	TRBJ2-3	TGTGCCAGTAGGCAAATCGGACAGGGGGCTAGGGATACGCAGTATTTT	CASRQIGQGARDTQYF